These 11 T cell receptor beta chains came from one sample sequenced in a study of T cell responses to AZD1222 COVID-19 vaccine. The data were produced by immunoSEQ multiplex PCR, yet TCRdb's version contains in-frame clones alone and is incomplete. This table holds over 65,000 clones, roughly 90% found once. The sample here was peripheral blood, taken on day 0 of AZD1222 vaccination. The source is an adult in good health.

The V and J genes are TRBV4-1 and TRBJ1-6; D is ambiguous. The V and J ends lost 4 bases and 13 bases respectively, with 14 bases between them. The germline CDR1 and CDR2 sequences are MGHRA and YSYEKL. The CDR3 has 13 residues. The DNA for the CDR3 is TGCGCCAGCAGCCCCAGAGAGGGTGCCCCCCTCCACTTT. It translates to CASSPREGAPLHF.

This clone showed up just a few times. This chain joins TRBV10-2 and TRBJ2-1; 10 nucleotides line up with TRBD2. J lost 5 bases, V lost 10 bases, and 8 bases had no gene match. Germline CDR1 reads WSHSY; CDR2 reads SAAADI. The CDR3 loop spans 14 amino acids. Written as DNA, the CDR3 is TGCGCCACCCTAAGCCTAGCGGGGGACAATGAGCAGTTCTTC. Amino acid sequence: CATLSLAGDNEQFF.

The V and J genes are TRBV7-9 and TRBJ1-6; 7 bases match TRBD1. The J segment lost 7 bases and the V segment lost 3 bases, leaving 6 bases of the junction unmatched. In germline, CDR1 is SEHNR, CDR2 FQNEAQ (reference sequence). The CDR3 length is 15 residues. The CDR3 here is CASSFPDRDNSPLHF. The CDR3 DNA reads TGTGCCAGCAGCTTCCCAGACAGGGACAATTCACCCCTCCACTTT.

The V gene is TRBV6-5, the J gene TRBJ1-2; D is unresolved. CDR3 length: 15 residues. V was cut by 2 bases and J by 2 bases, with 12 bases left in between. The germline CDR1 and CDR2 sequences are MNHEY and SVGAGI. DNA of the CDR3: TGTGCCAGCAGTTACACTGTCGGACTGAACTATGGCTACACCTTC. Protein: CASSYTVGLNYGYTF.

This chain uses TRBV11-3 with TRBJ2-2, with 11 nucleotides matching TRBD1. Germline CDR1 reads SGHNT; CDR2 reads YENEEA. Trimming removed 5 bases from V and 8 bases from J; junction bases left unmatched: 7. The CDR3 has 15 residues. The CDR3 DNA is TGTGCCAGCAGCCCCGGGACAGGGGGTAAAGGGGAGCTGTTTTTT. Its translation is CASSPGTGGKGELFF.

About this clone itself: The identical CDR3 is also encoded by other nucleotide sequences in the sample. The chain has TRBV19 and TRBJ2-1, with 11 bases fitting TRBD1. The V segment lost 3 bases and the J segment 7 bases; nucleotides outside the gene matches: 5. Looked up from germline, CDR1 is LNHDA and CDR2 is SQIVND (reference sequence). The CDR3 extends over 15 amino acids. This chain's CDR3 is CASSIGGTGGNEQFF. The DNA of the CDR3 is TGTGCCAGTAGTATTGGTGGGACAGGGGGAAATGAGCAGTTCTTC.

The CDR3 region is CASSPGGGSGNTIYF. CDR3 nucleotides: TGTGCCAGCAGCCCGGGTGGGGGCTCTGGAAACACCATATATTTT. The chain is built from TRBV7-3 and TRBJ1-3; a possible D gene is TRBD1 (5 bases). The CDR3 contains 15 residues. Per germline, CDR1 SGHTA and CDR2 FQGTGA. V lost 5 bases and J 0 bases, leaving 11 bases between the germline ends.

In its sample, this clone ranks as large. The chain uses TRBV6-2 or TRBV6-3 and TRBJ1-5, with D unclear. Germline V gene sequence: CDR1 MNHEY, CDR2 SVGEGT. V was pared by 0 bases and J by 9 bases, with 9 bases between. This CDR3 is 13 amino acids long. The CDR3 region has the DNA TGTGCCAGCAGTTACTCGGAGGTGTGGCCCCAGCATTTT. As protein: CASSYSEVWPQHF.

The V gene is TRBV6-2 or TRBV6-3, the J gene TRBJ1-4; TRBD1 aligns across 8 bases. The V gene end was trimmed by 4 bases and the J gene end by 0 bases; junction bases not matched to a gene: 10. CDR3 size: 18 residues. The germline V gene has CDR1 MNHEY and CDR2 SVGEGT. CDR3 in DNA: TGTGCCAGCAGTTCCCCCCTACAGGGGGTCTCAACTAATGAAAAACTGTTTTTT. It translates to CASSSPLQGVSTNEKLFF.

This rearrangement joins TRBV11-2 to TRBJ2-5, with 7 positions matching TRBD1. Germline CDR1 is SGHAT and CDR2 is FQNNGV. CDR3 size: 13 residues. The ends lost 5 bases at V and 5 bases at J; junction bases unmatched: 5. The CDR3 spells CASSLGTDETQYF. CDR3 bases: TGTGCCAGCAGCCTGGGGACAGACGAGACCCAGTACTTC.

The gene calls are TRBV11-2 and TRBJ2-3; 9 positions match TRBD2. The V and J ends lost 2 bases and 5 bases, in that order; junction bases with no gene match: 11. The germline CDR1 and CDR2 sequences are SGHAT and FQNNGV. This CDR3 is built from 17 residues. CDR3 region: CASSLSPAGGLRDTQYF. CDR3 in DNA: TGTGCCAGCAGCTTATCCCCAGCGGGGGGCCTGAGAGATACGCAGTATTTT.